This T cell receptor (beta chain) was obtained from a study of blood T cells in healthy people across ages. Study-wide results and limits: Unsorted PBMCs ruled out conclusive naive versus antigen-experienced comparison.

The CDR3 sequence is 15 residues long. V lost 3 bases and J 0 bases, leaving 11 bases between the germline ends. The V gene's germline CDR1 is MDHEN and CDR2 SYDVKM. A minimum of 7 million PBMCs was isolated per sample. Alongside a J-beta primer mix, a sample-barcoded 5' primer served in a second PCR lasting roughly 7 to 11 cycles. TCRdb reprocessed the 5' RACE reads with MiXCR, giving one entry per CDR3 protein. Of about 840,000 distinct CDR3 sequences listed, 25% to 30% are singletons. This clonotype came up a few times. Its target is not known. A further study also used this sample, focusing on T cells of mothers and their children.

This receptor was identified in a woman aged 40 to 55 in good health. Sequenced input: blood. The chain couples TRBV28 to TRBJ1-1; D ambiguous. This chain's CDR3 is CASSFHLAVNTEAFF. For the CDR3, the DNA is TGTGCCAGCAGTTTTCACTTGGCGGTGAACACTGAAGCTTTCTTT.